One sample yielded the 22 T cell receptor beta chains listed below, sequenced in a study of identifying expanded T cells in peripheral blood. Sequencing was performed with immunoSEQ multiplex PCR; in TCRdb, only in-frame clones are kept and a portion is missing. The sample lists tens of thousands of clones; roughly four fifths were seen once. The sample taken for sequencing was blood. These receptors came from a person aged 18-70 years in good health.

CDR3 sequence (DNA): TGTGCCAGTAGTCCAGCCAAAGGCAGGGCCACCGACACCGGGGAGCTGTTTTTT. The encoded protein is CASSPAKGRATDTGELFF. This chain joins TRBV19 and TRBJ2-2; D is possibly TRBD1 (5 bases). V gave up 5 bases and J gave up 3 bases, with 22 bases separating them. The CDR3 spans 18 residues. Germline CDR1 LNHDA, CDR2 SQIVND (reference sequence).

This clone has more than one count but fewer than ten. V usage is TRBV12-5 and J usage is TRBJ2-3, with TRBD1 matching over 10 bases. V lost 0 bases to trimming and J lost 4 bases; unmatched junction nucleotides: 16. Germline V gives CDR1 LGHNT, CDR2 FRNRAP. The CDR3 totals 20 residues. The CDR3 here is CASGLVLGQGGKRSADTQYF. CDR3 sequence (DNA): TGTGCTAGTGGTTTGGTACTTGGACAGGGGGGAAAAAGGAGCGCAGATACGCAGTATTTT.

The chain uses TRBV4-2 and TRBJ1-4; perhaps TRBD1 as D (5 bases). The germline V gene encodes CDR1 LGHNA and CDR2 YNFKEQ. The CDR3 consists of 16 residues. Trimming left V 0 bases short and J 7 bases short, with 15 bases between. The DNA for the CDR3 is TGTGCCAGCAGCCAAGATTCATCAGGGATGGGTGAAAAACTGTTTTTT. It specifies CASSQDSSGMGEKLFF.

This clone has more than one count but fewer than ten. V usage is TRBV2 and J usage is TRBJ2-7; 12 bases agree with TRBD2. The V segment lost 2 bases and the J segment 3 bases; nucleotides outside the gene matches: 11. CDR3 size: 18 residues. Germline loops: CDR1 SNHLY, CDR2 FYNNEI. CDR3 DNA: TGTGCCAGCAGTGAACGGCTAGCGGGGGGGAACTTGCACTACGAGCAGTACGTC. Protein sequence: CASSERLAGGNLHYEQYV.

This clone was seen a handful of times. The rearrangement joins TRBV30 to TRBJ1-2, with D possibly TRBD1 on 6 matching bases. From germline, CDR1 is GTSNPN and CDR2 SVGIG (reference sequence). Trimming removed 4 bases from V and 4 bases from J, with 25 bases in between. CDR3 length: 17 residues. The CDR3 reads CAWNTGQRGVKGYGYTF. In DNA, the CDR3 is TGTGCCTGGAATACAGGACAGCGAGGAGTAAAGGGCTATGGCTACACCTTC.

The chain combines TRBV5-6 with TRBJ2-3; D may match TRBD1 or TRBD2 (5 bases each). V lost 0 bases, J lost 2 bases, and 10 bases lay in between. The CDR3 sequence is 15 residues long. CDR1 and CDR2 (germline): SGHDT, YYEEEE. CDR3 amino acids: CASSLGGTLTDTQYF. The CDR3 bases are TGTGCCAGCAGCTTGGGAGGGACCCTCACAGATACGCAGTATTTT.

The chain uses TRBV11-3 and TRBJ2-7, with D hard to call. Trimming took 1 base from V and 1 from J, leaving 11 bases between them. This CDR3 has 15 amino acids. Germline CDR1 is SGHNT and CDR2 is YENEEA. This CDR3 is CASSLAAAESYEQYF. The CDR3 nucleotides read TGTGCCAGCAGCTTAGCGGCAGCCGAATCCTACGAGCAGTACTTC.

This clone was seen only a few times. The V gene is TRBV5-1, the J gene TRBJ2-1; D not certain. The germline V gene encodes CDR1 SGHRS and CDR2 YFSETQ. V was cut by 1 base and J by 5 bases, with 7 bases left in between. This CDR3 contains 13 residues. CDR3 nucleotides: TGCGCCAGCAGCTTGCGGGTCAACAATGAGCAGTTCTTC. Its translation is CASSLRVNNEQFF. Full variable domain (rest looked up from reference TRBV5-1 and TRBJ2-1): KAGVTQTPRYLIKTRGQQVTLSCSPISGHRSVSWYQQTPGQGLQFLFEYFSETQRNKGNFPGRFSGRQFSNSRSEMNVSTLELGDSALYLCASSLRVNNEQFFGPGTRLTVL.

CDR3 in amino acids: CASSIGGNQPQHF. The DNA for the CDR3 is TGTGCCAGTAGTATCGGTGGCAATCAGCCCCAGCATTTT. The chain employs TRBV19 and TRBJ1-5; D not certain. The CDR3 sequence is 13 residues long. CDR1 and CDR2 from the germline V gene are LNHDA and SQIVND (reference sequence). Between the trimmed V and J ends, which lost 3 bases and 2 bases, there was a span of 5 bases.

The chain links TRBV2 to TRBJ1-5; TRBD1 matches at 7 bases. V gave up 5 bases and J gave up 6 bases; unmatched junction bases: 4. Germline V CDR1 and CDR2: SNHLY, FYNNEI. CDR3 size: 13 residues. CDR3 sequence reads: CASSFDRVQPQHF. The CDR3, as DNA: TGTGCCAGCAGTTTTGACAGGGTTCAGCCCCAGCATTTT. The full variable domain, with the rest looked up from reference TRBV2 and TRBJ1-5, is EPEVTQTPSHQVTQMGQEVILRCVPISNHLYFYWYRQILGQKVEFLVSFYNNEISEKSEIFDDQFSVERPDGSNFTLKIRSTKLEDSAMYFCASSFDRVQPQHFGDGTRLSIL.

V gene TRBV12-5 combines with J gene TRBJ2-3, with 7 bases lining up with TRBD1. This CDR3 region has 13 residues. Germline CDR1 is LGHNT and CDR2 is FRNRAP. The ends lost 6 bases at V and 4 bases at J; junction bases unmatched: 4. The CDR3 protein is CASGRGQADTQYF. The CDR3, as DNA: TGTGCTAGTGGGCGCGGACAGGCAGATACGCAGTATTTT.

The CDR3 protein is CASREDTRYTDTQYF. CDR3 nucleotides: TGTGCCAGCAGAGAGGATACCAGGTACACAGATACGCAGTATTTT. The rearrangement joins TRBV6-1 to TRBJ2-3; D remains unclear. Germline V CDR1 and CDR2: MNHNS, SASEGT. Trimming took off 6 bases at V and 2 bases at J, with 15 bases between the two ends. The CDR3 has 15 amino acids.

This chain connects TRBV11-2 to TRBJ2-7; 7 bases are shared with TRBD2. Germline CDR1 SGHAT, CDR2 FQNNGV. The length of the CDR3 is 16 residues. V lost 5 bases to trimming and J lost 2 bases; unmatched junction nucleotides: 12. Written as DNA, the CDR3 is TGTGCCAGCAGCGGAAGAAGTCGGGGGGACCCCTACGAGCAGTACTTC. Amino acids: CASSGRSRGDPYEQYF.

This clone was observed many times. V and J are TRBV15 and TRBJ2-7; 8 bases are a match to TRBD1. Germline loops: CDR1 LNHNV, CDR2 YYDKDF (reference sequence). This CDR3 region has 16 residues. The V gene end was trimmed by 0 bases and the J gene end by 0 bases; junction bases not matched to a gene: 4. The DNA of the CDR3 is TGTGCCACCAGCAGAGAGGGACAGGAGAGCTCCTACGAGCAGTACTTC. As protein: CATSREGQESSYEQYF. Variable domain in full (rest from reference TRBV15 and TRBJ2-7): DAMVIQNPRYQVTQFGKPVTLSCSQTLNHNVMYWYQQKSSQAPKLLFHYYDKDFNNEADTPDNFQSRRPNTSFCFLDIRSPGLGDTAMYLCATSREGQESSYEQYFGPGTRLTVT.

This clone appeared a single time. V usage is TRBV5-1 and J usage is TRBJ2-5; D is uncertain. The germline V gene has CDR1 SGHRS and CDR2 YFSETQ. The CDR3 extends over 16 amino acids. V was clipped by 2 bases and J by 0 bases, with 14 bases between them. In DNA form, the CDR3 reads TGCGCCAGCAGCTTTGGGCCAGTCGAGTACCAAGAGACCCAGTACTTC. Its translation: CASSFGPVEYQETQYF.

V gene TRBV5-1 combines with J gene TRBJ2-5; TRBD2 aligns across 10 bases. The CDR3 sequence is 15 residues long. Germline assignment: CDR1 SGHRS and CDR2 YFSETQ. With V trimmed by 5 bases and J by 3 bases, 7 bases remained unmatched. As DNA, the CDR3 is TGCGCCAGCAGGATGAGCGGGGGGGCGGAAGAGACCCAGTACTTC. As protein: CASRMSGGAEETQYF.

The rearrangement links TRBV10-3 to TRBJ2-1, with D perhaps matching TRBD2 (6 bases). There are 13 residues in the CDR3. Germline V CDR1 and CDR2: ENHRY, SYGVKD. V was clipped by 2 bases and J by 6 bases, with 8 bases between them. In DNA, the CDR3 is TGTGCCATCAGTGAGGGGGGGACCAATGAGCAGTTCTTC. The encoded protein is CAISEGGTNEQFF.

The chain joins TRBV11-2 to TRBJ2-7; 12 bases align to TRBD2. Germline CDR1 is SGHAT and CDR2 is FQNNGV. The CDR3 has 17 residues. V gave up 5 bases and J gave up 0 bases; unmatched junction bases: 8. The CDR3 nucleotides are TGTGCCAGCAGCCTTACTAGCGGGGGGATTAGCTCCTACGAGCAGTACGTC. Translating gives CASSLTSGGISSYEQYV.

V gene TRBV10-1 combines with J gene TRBJ1-2; D unresolved. The CDR3 is 17 amino acids. Germline V gene lookup returns CDR1 WNHNN and CDR2 SYGVQD (reference sequence). Trimming shortened V by 7 bases and J by 8 bases, and 29 bases separated the two germline ends. This chain's CDR3 is CASTVVGRPLLAAGYTF. The CDR3 nucleotides are TGCGCCAGCACAGTCGTAGGTCGACCTCTTCTTGCGGCGGGCTACACCTTC.

This chain connects TRBV19 to TRBJ1-2; 8 bases agree with TRBD1. Losses at the gene ends were 8 bases for V and 4 bases for J; bases not matched to a gene: 3. Germline V CDR1 and CDR2: LNHDA, SQIVND (reference sequence). The CDR3 contains 12 residues. This CDR3 reads CASGQGVYGYTF. The CDR3 DNA follows: TGTGCCAGTGGACAGGGTGTCTATGGCTACACCTTC. Full variable domain (outside the CDR3, taken from reference TRBV19 and TRBJ1-2): DGGITQSPKYLFRKEGQNVTLSCEQNLNHDAMYWYRQDPGQGLRLIYYSQIVNDFQKGDIAEGYSVSREKKESFPLTVTSAQKNPTAFYLCASGQGVYGYTFGSGTRLTVV.

The rearrangement links TRBV15 to TRBJ1-3; D uncertain. V was clipped by 1 base and J by 0 bases, with 10 bases between them. CDR3 length: 16 amino acids. Germline CDR1 is LNHNV and CDR2 is YYDKDF (reference sequence). CDR3 nucleotide sequence: TGTGCCACCAGCAGAGGCGACGTTAGCTCTGGAAACACCATATATTTT. The encoded protein is CATSRGDVSSGNTIYF. The variable domain in full, completed from reference TRBV15 and TRBJ1-3, reads DAMVIQNPRYQVTQFGKPVTLSCSQTLNHNVMYWYQQKSSQAPKLLFHYYDKDFNNEADTPDNFQSRRPNTSFCFLDIRSPGLGDTAMYLCATSRGDVSSGNTIYFGEGSWLTVV.

The rearrangement uses TRBV7-9 and TRBJ2-3; no firm D call. Per the germline V gene, CDR1 is SEHNR and CDR2 is FQNEAQ (reference sequence). The CDR3 has 13 residues. Trimming took 3 bases from V and 6 from J, leaving 10 bases between them. CDR3: CASSLSTTDTQYF. The DNA for the CDR3 is TGTGCCAGCAGCTTGAGTACAACCGATACGCAGTATTTT.